Below are 2 T cell receptor beta chains sequenced from a single sample in a study of cytomegalovirus exposure and HLA in healthy donors. PCR amplification relied on 60 Vbeta primers (plus 13 Jbeta primers). Method: immunoSEQ multiplex PCR; TCRdb's copy keeps in-frame clones and lacks some. In the table there are about 180,000 clones, over 60% of which are singletons. The material sequenced was PBMCs. These receptors all come from a man aged 40-50 years in good health and CMV-seropositive.

The chain carries TRBV14 and TRBJ1-1; D gene unclear. Germline-derived CDR1 and CDR2 are SGHDN and FVKESK. Trimming removed 4 bases from V and 2 bases from J, with 8 bases in between. CDR3 length equals 13 residues. For the CDR3, the DNA is TGTGCCAGCAGCCGCAGTCGAAACACTGAAGCTTTCTTT. Amino acids: CASSRSRNTEAFF.

This clone occurred a few times. The chain carries TRBV11-2 and TRBJ1-1; no definite D call. V was cut by 5 bases and J by 3 bases, with 16 bases left in between. Germline assignment: CDR1 SGHAT and CDR2 FQNNGV. The CDR3 loop spans 15 amino acids. CDR3 loop: CASSQGRQSHTEAFF. DNA for the CDR3: TGTGCCAGCAGCCAAGGGAGGCAGTCTCACACTGAAGCTTTCTTT.